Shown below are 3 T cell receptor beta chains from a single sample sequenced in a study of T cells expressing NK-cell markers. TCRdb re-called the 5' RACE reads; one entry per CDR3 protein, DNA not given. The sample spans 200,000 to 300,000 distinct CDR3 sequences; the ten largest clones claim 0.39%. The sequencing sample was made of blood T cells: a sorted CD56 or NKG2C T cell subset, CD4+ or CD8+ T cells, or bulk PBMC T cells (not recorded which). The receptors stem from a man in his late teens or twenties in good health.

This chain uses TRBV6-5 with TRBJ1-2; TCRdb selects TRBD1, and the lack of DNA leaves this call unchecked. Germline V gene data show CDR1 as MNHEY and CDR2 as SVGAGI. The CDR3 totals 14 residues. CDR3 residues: CASSYAQGVNGYTF.

The CDR3 region is CASRTGGTDTQYF. This rearrangement joins TRBV12-3 or TRBV12-4 to TRBJ2-3; no DNA is available, so the TRBD1 call from TCRdb remains unchecked. The CDR3 loop spans 13 amino acids.

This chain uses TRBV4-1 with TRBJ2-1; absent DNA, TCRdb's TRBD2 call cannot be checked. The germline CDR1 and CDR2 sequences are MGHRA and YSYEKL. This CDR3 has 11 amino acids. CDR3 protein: CASSRDSQQFF.